In this sample, the clone carrying this T cell receptor beta chain turned up many times. Antigen specificity is unknown. Study findings and constraints: The larger-cohort validation was restricted to a single TCR beta V-J rearrangement rather than whole repertoires.

After constant-region reverse-primer amplification, full-length variable regions underwent semi-nested PCR with Nested Universal Primer A. TCRdb independently ran MiXCR on the 5' RACE reads; one entry per CDR3 protein. The sample includes around 29,000 distinct CDR3 sequences, roughly 25% of them seen just once. The CDR3 sequence is 13 residues long. V was cut by 1 base and J by 5 bases, with 9 bases left in between. CDR1 and CDR2 from the germline V gene are DFQATT and SNEGSKA (reference sequence). The rearrangement uses TRBV20-1 and TRBJ2-1; D not certain. Material: naive CD4+ T cells sorted from a lymph node. Sample subset: naive CD4+ T cells, CD4+CD45RA+CD25-. The clonotype was recovered from a female donor with breast cancer. The CDR3 sequence: CSARVSRDNEQFF. As DNA, the CDR3 is TGCAGTGCTAGAGTAAGTCGCGACAATGAGCAGTTCTTC.